This T cell receptor (beta chain) originates from a study of shared clonotypes between healthy human individuals. At the level of the study: Two women and a few men aged 18 to 49 served as donors. CD8 memory received one plate per donor, CD8 naive two, CD4 memory three and CD4 naive three.

Germline CDR1 and CDR2: MNHEY and SVGAGI. Unmatched junction bases numbered 10, after V lost 6 bases and J lost 2 bases. The CDR3 sequence is 15 residues long. An assay was performed, and its level was deep. Sequencing was performed with immunoSEQ multiplex PCR; in TCRdb, only in-frame clones are kept and a portion is missing. Of some 2,500,000 clones listed, 85% to 95% are singletons. The sequencing input was naive CD4+ T cells from PBMCs. Subset in this sample: CD45RA+ positively selected. The chain is built from TRBV6-5 and TRBJ2-7, with 7 bases aligning to TRBD2. This receptor was obtained from a man between 18 and 35 years old in good health. Some clones in this sample may be carry-over from other donors' samples. CDR3 DNA sequence: TGTGCCAGCAGCCGATCTGGGGGGGGTCCCTACGAGCAGTACTTC. As protein: CASSRSGGGPYEQYF.